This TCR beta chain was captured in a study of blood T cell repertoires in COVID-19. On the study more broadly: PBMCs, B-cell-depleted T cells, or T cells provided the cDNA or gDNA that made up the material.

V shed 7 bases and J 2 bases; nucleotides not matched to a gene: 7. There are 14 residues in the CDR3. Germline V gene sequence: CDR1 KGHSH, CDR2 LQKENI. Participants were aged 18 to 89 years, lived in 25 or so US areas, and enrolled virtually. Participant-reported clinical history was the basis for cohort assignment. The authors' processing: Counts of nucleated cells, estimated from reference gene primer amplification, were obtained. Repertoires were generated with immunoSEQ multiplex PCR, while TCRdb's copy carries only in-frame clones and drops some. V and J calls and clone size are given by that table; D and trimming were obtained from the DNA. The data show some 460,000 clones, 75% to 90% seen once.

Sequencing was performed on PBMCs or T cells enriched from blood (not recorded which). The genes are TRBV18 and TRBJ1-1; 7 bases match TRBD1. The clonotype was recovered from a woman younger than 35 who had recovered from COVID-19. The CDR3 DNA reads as TGTGCCAGCTTCCCGACAGGGACCAACACTGAAGCTTTCTTT. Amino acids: CASFPTGTNTEAFF.